Each of the 28 T cell receptor beta chains below was sequenced from the same sample in a study of OX40 agonist ivuxolimab in advanced cancers. Sequenced by immunoSEQ multiplex PCR; TCRdb stores in-frame clones only, minus some. The sample carries about 46,000 clones, 70% to 90% recorded once. The material was CD4+ or CD8+ T cells sorted from blood, obtained in a trial of the OX40 agonist ivuxolimab. Receptors originate from an adult with an advanced solid tumor such as melanoma, head and neck, liver or kidney cancer.

The V gene is TRBV5-4, the J gene TRBJ2-7, with D tentatively TRBD2 (5 bases). Germline lookup yields CDR1 SGHNT and CDR2 YYREEE (reference sequence). V was cut by 4 bases and J by 12 bases, with 17 bases left in between. There are 12 residues in the CDR3. CDR3: CASSAVDSLPYF. For the CDR3, the DNA is TGTGCCAGCAGCGCGGTGGACTCACTCCCGTACTTC.

The chain joins TRBV28 to TRBJ2-3; D is tentatively TRBD1 or TRBD2 (5 bases each). Trimming cost V 7 bases and J 3 bases, with 17 bases left between them. CDR1 MDHEN and CDR2 SYDVKM come from the germline V gene. The CDR3 totals 15 residues. The CDR3 nucleotides read TGTGCCAGCACCTATGGGTCTGGGGGAACAGATACGCAGTATTTT. Encoded protein: CASTYGSGGTDTQYF.

V usage is TRBV28 and J usage is TRBJ2-5, with 8 bases fitting TRBD1. The tail of the sequence fits TRBJ2-7 better, so the J call may be wrong. Germline V gene data show CDR1 as MDHEN and CDR2 as SYDVKM. This CDR3 has 14 residues. The DNA of the CDR3 is TGTGCCAGCAGGGCACAGGGGGGACCCTACGAGCAGTACTTC. Translating gives CASRAQGGPYEQYF.

This chain connects TRBV4-2 to TRBJ1-1; TRBD1 agrees at 9 bases. The CDR3 runs to 18 residues. The V and J ends lost 0 bases and 3 bases, in that order; junction bases with no gene match: 11. Germline V gene data show CDR1 as LGHNA and CDR2 as YNFKEQ. CDR3 region: CASSQEINHRGRDTEAFF. The CDR3 region has the DNA TGTGCCAGCAGCCAAGAGATCAACCACAGGGGGCGAGACACTGAAGCTTTCTTT.

The rearrangement joins TRBV28 to TRBJ2-1; D call uncertain. This CDR3 has 17 residues. V was cut by 2 bases and J by 6 bases, with 20 bases left in between. Looked up from germline, CDR1 is MDHEN and CDR2 is SYDVKM. The CDR3 region is CASSLPRWRSVGNEQFF. The CDR3 nucleotides read TGTGCCAGCAGTTTACCCCGGTGGCGCAGCGTAGGCAATGAGCAGTTCTTC.

V usage is TRBV7-3 and J usage is TRBJ2-3; D remains unclear. In germline, CDR1 is SGHTA, CDR2 FQGTGA. CDR3 length: 14 residues. V was shortened by 8 bases and J by 1 base, with 13 bases between the two germline ends. CDR3: CASPIGFGTDTQYF. In DNA, the CDR3 is TGTGCCAGCCCCATCGGGTTTGGCACAGATACGCAGTATTTT.

CDR3 in DNA: TGTGCCTTCGATTCCAGGGAGACGGGACTAGCGGGATCCAATGAGCAGTTCTTC. This encodes CAFDSRETGLAGSNEQFF. This chain uses TRBV30 with TRBJ2-1; TRBD2 matches at 13 bases. This CDR3 comprises 18 residues. CDR1 and CDR2 (germline): GTSNPN, SVGIG (reference sequence). V dropped 7 bases and J dropped 6; count of bases not matched to a gene: 18.

The chain carries TRBV5-1 and TRBJ2-2; D unresolved. Trimming stripped 5 bases from V and 0 bases from J, with 11 bases between. The CDR3 contains 15 residues. Germline CDR1 is SGHRS and CDR2 is YFSETQ. CDR3 residues: CASSSALTNTGELFF. The CDR3, as DNA: TGCGCCAGCAGTTCGGCACTTACGAACACCGGGGAGCTGTTTTTT.

The V call is TRBV29-1, the J call TRBJ2-1, with TRBD2 matching over 9 bases. J lost 5 bases, V lost 3 bases, and 5 bases had no gene match. The CDR3 length is 14 residues. Germline assignment: CDR1 SQVTM and CDR2 ANQGSEA. DNA of the CDR3: TGCAGCGTTGAGGGACTAGCAATTCACAATGAGCAGTTCTTC. Translated, it gives CSVEGLAIHNEQFF.

V gene TRBV19 combines with J gene TRBJ2-7; 8 positions agree with TRBD2. Germline-derived CDR1 and CDR2 are LNHDA and SQIVND (reference sequence). The CDR3 has 13 residues. V was pared by 8 bases and J by 3 bases, with 6 bases of the junction left unmatched. CDR3 residues: CASSLAGGYEQYF. The CDR3 coding sequence is TGTGCCAGTTCTCTAGCGGGTGGCTACGAGCAGTACTTC.

J is TRBJ2-1 and V is TRBV5-4; TRBD2 aligns across 10 bases. Germline lookup yields CDR1 SGHNT and CDR2 YYREEE (reference sequence). Unmatched junction bases numbered 7, after V lost 4 bases and J lost 6 bases. The CDR3 sequence is 15 residues long. In DNA form, the CDR3 reads TGTGCCAGCAGCCCGTCAGCGGGAGGGGTCAATGAGCAGTTCTTC. Translated: CASSPSAGGVNEQFF.

The chain uses TRBV7-8 and TRBJ2-4; 7 bases line up with TRBD1. J was trimmed by 4 bases and V by 5 bases; bases with no gene match: 5. The CDR3 extends over 14 amino acids. In germline, CDR1 is SGHVS, CDR2 FQNEAQ. CDR3 sequence: CASSPLGQKNIQYF. CDR3 nucleotides: TGTGCCAGCAGCCCGTTGGGACAGAAAAACATTCAGTACTTC. Full variable domain (remainder filled in from reference TRBV7-8 and TRBJ2-4): GAGVSQSPRYKVAKRGQDVALRCDPISGHVSLFWYQQALGQGPEFLTYFQNEAQLDKSGLPSDRFFAERPEGSVSTLKIQRTQQEDSAVYLCASSPLGQKNIQYFGAGTRLSVL.

The J gene is TRBJ2-7, the V gene TRBV11-2; the D gene is possibly TRBD2 (7 bases). Trimming took 3 bases from V and 7 from J, leaving 19 bases between them. CDR1 is SGHAT and CDR2 is FQNNGV in the germline V gene. The CDR3 consists of 15 residues. The CDR3 DNA is TGTGCCAGCAGCTTTCTACTAGGGGGGGCTTGGGAGCAGTACTTC. It yields the protein CASSFLLGGAWEQYF.

This chain uses TRBV20-1 with TRBJ2-7; D is ambiguous. V was shortened by 3 bases and J by 6 bases, with 9 bases between the two germline ends. Germline V gene sequence: CDR1 DFQATT, CDR2 SNEGSKA (reference sequence). The CDR3 sequence is 11 residues long. The CDR3 DNA reads as TGCAGTGCTAGCGGCCTCCGCGAGCAGTACTTC. Protein sequence: CSASGLREQYF.

The rearrangement uses TRBV10-3 and TRBJ2-2; no reliable D call. The V gene lost 6 bases and the J gene lost 4 bases, with 6 bases spanning the gap. CDR1 is ENHRY and CDR2 is SYGVKD in the germline V gene. This CDR3 is 12 amino acids long. CDR3 sequence: CAISGVTGELFF. DNA for the CDR3: TGTGCCATCAGCGGAGTCACCGGGGAGCTGTTTTTT.

This clone has more than one count but fewer than ten. This chain joins TRBV7-8 and TRBJ2-7; D could derive from TRBD1 or TRBD2 (5 bases each). The CDR3 loop spans 13 amino acids. V lost 4 bases to trimming and J lost 6 bases, with 13 bases between them. Per the germline V gene, CDR1 is SGHVS and CDR2 is FQNEAQ. CDR3 protein: CASSSGPAGEQYF. The DNA for the CDR3 is TGTGCCAGCAGCTCGGGACCCGCGGGCGAGCAGTACTTC.

This clone has only one observation. V is TRBV5-1 and J is TRBJ1-1; perhaps TRBD1 as D (5 bases). This CDR3 is 14 amino acids long. The germline V gene encodes CDR1 SGHRS and CDR2 YFSETQ. V dropped 0 bases and J dropped 1 base, with 7 bases sitting between them. The CDR3 coding sequence is TGCGCCAGCAGCTTGGGGGGCCCGAACACTGAAGCTTTCTTT. Amino acids: CASSLGGPNTEAFF.

The chain uses TRBV6-5 and TRBJ1-5; D not resolved. This CDR3 contains 15 residues. Trimming stripped 0 bases from V and 0 bases from J, with 6 bases between. Germline V gene data show CDR1 as MNHEY and CDR2 as SVGAGI. The CDR3 loop reads CASSYSDNSNQPQHF. The DNA for the CDR3 is TGTGCCAGCAGTTACTCGGATAATAGCAATCAGCCCCAGCATTTT.

This clone ranks as medium-sized. The rearrangement joins TRBV28 to TRBJ1-5; the D gene is possibly TRBD1 (6 bases). V was pared by 6 bases and J by 11 bases, with 14 bases between. The CDR3 runs 12 residues. Germline-derived CDR1 and CDR2 are MDHEN and SYDVKM. CDR3 protein: CASSQLRGAQHF. CDR3 DNA sequence: TGTGCCAGCAGCCAGCTCAGGGGAGCCCAGCATTTT.

The rearrangement links TRBV28 to TRBJ2-2, with D perhaps matching TRBD2 (5 bases). This CDR3 contains 12 residues. V lost 6 bases and J 7 bases, leaving 9 bases between the germline ends. Germline values: CDR1 MDHEN, CDR2 SYDVKM. The CDR3 sequence: CASREGYGELFF. The CDR3 DNA is TGTGCCAGCAGAGAGGGCTACGGGGAGCTGTTTTTT.

This chain connects TRBV20-1 to TRBJ2-7; no clear D gene. V shed 1 base and J shed 4 bases, with 5 bases lying between them. CDR1 DFQATT and CDR2 SNEGSKA come from the germline V gene (reference sequence). The CDR3 totals 11 residues. The CDR3 DNA follows: TGCAGTGCTAGAGTGGGTTACGAGCAGTACTTC. The encoded protein is CSARVGYEQYF.

The rearrangement links TRBV15 to TRBJ2-7, with D hard to call. The V end was cut by 0 bases, the J end by 6 bases, with 9 bases between. CDR1 and CDR2 (germline): LNHNV, YYDKDF (reference sequence). The CDR3 is 13 residues long. CDR3 sequence reads: CATSRDSSFEQYF. The CDR3 DNA is TGTGCCACCAGCAGAGATTCAAGTTTCGAGCAGTACTTC.

V and J are TRBV10-2 and TRBJ1-5, with D unclear. Germline V CDR1 and CDR2: WSHSY, SAAADI. The V gene lost 0 bases and the J gene lost 3 bases, with 9 bases spanning the gap. This CDR3 has 15 amino acids. CDR3 sequence reads: CASSESSGFNQPQHF. CDR3 in DNA: TGCGCCAGCAGTGAGTCGAGCGGATTCAATCAGCCCCAGCATTTT.

This clone has more than one count but fewer than ten. This chain connects TRBV2 to TRBJ2-7; the match to TRBD1 covers 9 bases. V trimming: 6 bases; J trimming: 2 bases; junction bases outside the gene matches: 8. CDR1 and CDR2 (germline): SNHLY, FYNNEI. The CDR3 is 15 residues long. Here the CDR3 DNA reads TGTGCCAGCAGGGCCCTGGGACAGGGCACCTACGAGCAGTACTTC. Its translation: CASRALGQGTYEQYF. The full variable domain, in which reference TRBV2 and TRBJ2-7 provide the parts outside the CDR3, is EPEVTQTPSHQVTQMGQEVILRCVPISNHLYFYWYRQILGQKVEFLVSFYNNEISEKSEIFDDQFSVERPDGSNFTLKIRSTKLEDSAMYFCASRALGQGTYEQYFGPGTRLTVT.

V gene TRBV4-1 combines with J gene TRBJ2-5; the D gene is possibly TRBD1 (5 bases). With 3 bases removed from V and 9 bases from J, the gap between germline ends came to 14 bases. Germline loops: CDR1 MGHRA, CDR2 YSYEKL. The CDR3 totals 13 residues. This chain's CDR3 is CASSHGWGSAQYF. CDR3 bases: TGCGCCAGCAGCCATGGATGGGGCTCGGCCCAGTACTTC.

This rearrangement joins TRBV7-3 to TRBJ2-1, with 8 bases identical to TRBD2. CDR3 length: 16 residues. V shed 1 base and J 15 bases; nucleotides not matched to a gene: 17. From germline, CDR1 is SGHTA and CDR2 FQGTGA. The DNA for the CDR3 is TGTGCCAGCAGCTTAAGTAGTGTTCGGAGCGGGAGCGGACTGTTCTTC. It yields the protein CASSLSSVRSGSGLFF.

The rearrangement uses TRBV2 and TRBJ2-1; 13 nucleotides match TRBD2. The CDR3 contains 14 residues. The trim removed 8 bases at V and 7 bases at J, leaving 5 bases unmatched. Looked up from germline, CDR1 is SNHLY and CDR2 is FYNNEI. The CDR3 loop reads CASLGLAGRNEQFF. Here the CDR3 DNA reads TGTGCCAGCCTGGGACTAGCGGGGAGAAATGAGCAGTTCTTC.

This chain connects TRBV7-9 to TRBJ2-1; TRBD1 or TRBD2 may be the D gene (5 bases each). The CDR3 loop spans 15 amino acids. CDR1 is SEHNR, CDR2 FQNEAQ, per germline (reference sequence). Trimming removed 1 base from V and 6 bases from J, with 13 bases in between. The CDR3 loop reads CASSLVGTQINEQFF. The CDR3 nucleotides are TGTGCCAGCAGCTTAGTAGGGACCCAGATCAATGAGCAGTTCTTC.